This T cell receptor (beta chain) was recovered during a study of patients and donors after allogeneic stem cell transplantation. TCRdb reanalysed the RT-PCR reads using MiXCR and keeps one entry per CDR3 protein. The sample shows fewer than 250,000 distinct CDR3 sequences, approximately 14% of them seen only once. This clonotype was seen repeatedly, ten times or more. The specimen sequenced was blood, either unsorted or a sorted T cell fraction (not recorded which). This clonotype was sampled from a human donor who was either an allogeneic HSCT recipient or a stem cell or donor lymphocyte infusion donor (not recorded which). It is not recorded whose cells these are; they may come from a transplant donor.

CDR3 protein: CASSAGTLYNEQFF. The CDR3 nucleotides read TGTGCCAGCAGTGCGGGGACCCTATACAATGAGCAGTTCTTC. J is TRBJ2-1 and V is TRBV6-1; D could derive from TRBD1 or TRBD2 (5 bases each). The CDR3 is 14 amino acids. V lost 4 bases to trimming and J lost 4 bases, with 11 bases between them. The germline gives CDR1 MNHNS, CDR2 SASEGT.